Each of the 13 T cell receptor beta chains below was sequenced from the same sample in a study of Graves' ophthalmopathy and Graves' hyperthyroidism. Amplifying from RNA transcripts, the study obtained TCR beta CDR3 regions. The authors performed first-round RT-PCR with HTBI primers and then a second-round multiplex PCR. TCRdb fed the multiplex PCR reads into MiXCR, producing one record per CDR3 protein. This sample has over 450,000 distinct CDR3 sequences, with roughly 14% found just once. The specimen sequenced was blood. The source is a woman aged 25 to 39 with Graves' ophthalmopathy.

The chain couples TRBV5-1 to TRBJ1-1; TRBD1 is a possible D gene (5 bases). The CDR3 runs 15 residues. V lost 6 bases and J 1 base, leaving 16 bases between the germline ends. The germline CDR1 and CDR2 sequences are SGHRS and YFSETQ. The DNA of the CDR3 is TGCGCCAGCAATGGGGGTCTGGGAAGGAACACTGAAGCTTTCTTT. It yields the protein CASNGGLGRNTEAFF. Full variable domain (outside the CDR3, taken from reference TRBV5-1 and TRBJ1-1): KAGVTQTPRYLIKTRGQQVTLSCSPISGHRSVSWYQQTPGQGLQFLFEYFSETQRNKGNFPGRFSGRQFSNSRSEMNVSTLELGDSALYLCASNGGLGRNTEAFFGQGTRLTVV.

This clonotype showed up many times. The chain uses TRBV6-5 and TRBJ1-2, with D perhaps matching TRBD1 (5 bases). Germline lookup yields CDR1 MNHEY and CDR2 SVGAGI. This CDR3 has 13 residues. V lost 7 bases and J lost 6, with 15 bases in between. The CDR3 nucleotides are TGTGCCAGCAACAGAATCCAAGGGGATGGCTACACCTTC. Translated: CASNRIQGDGYTF.

This clonotype showed up just a few times. CDR3 bases: TGTGCCAGCAGGCCCCCCCACAGGGGGCGAAACACTGAAGCTTTCTTT. Translation: CASRPPHRGRNTEAFF. The rearrangement joins TRBV27 to TRBJ1-1, with 9 nucleotides matching TRBD1. V lost 6 bases and J lost 2; bases outside the gene matches: 10. Germline V gene data show CDR1 as MNHEY and CDR2 as SMNVEV (reference sequence). The CDR3 is made up of 16 amino acids.

V is TRBV5-1 and J is TRBJ1-2; possible D gene TRBD1, 5 bases. With 3 bases removed from V and 4 bases from J, the gap between germline ends came to 16 bases. Germline V lookup: CDR1 SGHRS, CDR2 YFSETQ. CDR3 length equals 15 residues. CDR3 DNA sequence: TGCGCCAGCAGCTCCGGGGCCTTCGGTGGCTATGGCTACACCTTC. Protein: CASSSGAFGGYGYTF.

This clonotype appeared many times. Here the CDR3 DNA reads TGTGCCAGCAGCGAGATGGGGAATTCACCCCTCCACTTT. It codes for CASSEMGNSPLHF. The V call is TRBV9, the J call TRBJ1-6; no definite D call. This CDR3 has 13 amino acids. The V end lost 3 bases, the J end lost 7 bases, and 8 bases lay between the germline ends. CDR1 is SGDLS and CDR2 is YYNGEE in the germline V gene.

In its sample, this clonotype was seen many times. The chain couples TRBV5-1 to TRBJ1-1, with a possible D match to TRBD1 (6 bases). This CDR3 region has 14 residues. Trimming shortened V by 4 bases and J by 4 bases, and 14 bases separated the two germline ends. Germline values: CDR1 SGHRS, CDR2 YFSETQ. The CDR3 sequence: CASSITGFGTEAFF. The CDR3 DNA is TGCGCCAGCAGCATCACAGGGTTCGGCACTGAAGCTTTCTTT.

This clonotype was counted ten times or more. This rearrangement joins TRBV13 to TRBJ1-1; maybe TRBD1 (6 bases). V lost 5 bases, J lost 6 bases, and 10 bases lay in between. The CDR3 totals 12 residues. The germline gives CDR1 PRHDT, CDR2 FYEKMQ (reference sequence). This chain's CDR3 is CASSNHRAEAFF. The CDR3 bases are TGTGCCAGCAGCAACCACAGGGCTGAAGCTTTCTTT.

This clonotype was observed at least ten times. The genes are TRBV20-1 and TRBJ2-5, with a possible D match to TRBD2 (6 bases). Trimming took off 4 bases at V and 2 bases at J, with 17 bases between the two ends. There are 15 residues in the CDR3. Germline assignment: CDR1 DFQATT and CDR2 SNEGSKA (reference sequence). The CDR3: CSATYGAGKQETQYF. The CDR3 DNA reads as TGCAGTGCTACCTACGGGGCGGGAAAACAAGAGACCCAGTACTTC.

This clonotype has only a few counts. Since a much larger clone is just one base distant, this may be a read error. The chain recombines TRBV11-2 with TRBJ2-5; D is unclear. The CDR3 contains 16 residues. CDR1 SGHAT and CDR2 FQNNGV come from the germline V gene. The CDR3 nucleotides read TGTGCCAGCAGCTTAGTCTCCGGGTATCGCCAAGAGACCAAGTACTTC. Translating it yields CASSLVSGYRQETKYF.

The sample holds a few counts of this clonotype. The chain couples TRBV6-5 to TRBJ1-2; tentative D call: TRBD1 (6 bases). This CDR3 spans 14 amino acids. Germline CDR1 reads MNHEY; CDR2 reads SVGAGI. V was cut by 2 bases and J by 3 bases, with 10 bases left in between. The CDR3: CASSYDRIYYGYTF. The CDR3 DNA follows: TGTGCCAGCAGTTACGACAGGATTTACTATGGCTACACCTTC.

The sample holds many counts of this clonotype. The rearrangement links TRBV5-5 to TRBJ2-5; the D gene is possibly TRBD1 (6 bases). This CDR3 spans 16 amino acids. Germline-derived CDR1 and CDR2 are SGHKS and YYEKEE (reference sequence). The V gene lost 4 bases and the J gene lost 2 bases, with 18 bases spanning the gap. In DNA form, the CDR3 reads TGTGCCAGCAGCCTGGGGAACGTAGGGGGACAAGAGACCCAGTACTTC. Residues: CASSLGNVGGQETQYF.

This clonotype was counted ten times or more. The chain employs TRBV6-2 or TRBV6-3 and TRBJ2-2; tentative D call: TRBD2 (6 bases). Trimming cost V 8 bases and J 4 bases, with 14 bases left between them. Germline-derived CDR1 and CDR2 are MNHEY and SVGEGT. This CDR3 contains 14 residues. CDR3 amino acids: CASEEGRATGELFF. The CDR3 DNA sequence: TGTGCCAGCGAGGAGGGGCGCGCCACCGGGGAGCTGTTTTTT.

This clonotype occurred many times. This chain connects TRBV6-1 to TRBJ1-6, with 7 nucleotides matching TRBD1. CDR3 length: 14 amino acids. V gave up 6 bases and J gave up 7 bases; unmatched junction bases: 6. Germline V lookup: CDR1 MNHNS, CDR2 SASEGT. In DNA form, the CDR3 reads TGTGCCAGCAGCGGAGACAGGGCAAATTCACCCCTCCACTTT. This translates into CASSGDRANSPLHF.